What follows is one T cell receptor beta chain and its context. The antigen is not known. Trimming removed 0 bases from V and 7 bases from J, with 16 bases in between. The CDR3 runs 16 residues. Germline V gene lookup returns CDR1 LGHNA and CDR2 YNFKEQ. The data were obtained in a study of T cells in Graves' hyperthyroidism and ophthalmopathy. Broader study findings: Most thyroid clonotypes expanded above 0.001 were also detected in blood.

Template material for amplifying TCR beta CDR3 regions consisted of RNA transcripts. With the HTBI primer set, the TCR CDR3 went through a first round of RT-PCR. TCRdb itself ran the multiplex PCR reads through MiXCR, one entry per CDR3 protein. In the table there are 500,000 to 600,000 distinct CDR3 sequences, 40% to 50% of which are singletons. The TCR sequence derives from an adult woman with Graves' disease, either hyperthyroidism or ophthalmopathy (not recorded which). Sequenced material: peripheral blood or thyroid tissue (not recorded which). The gene calls are TRBV4-2 and TRBJ1-5, with D possibly being TRBD1 (5 bases). CDR3 sequence (DNA): TGTGCCAGCAGCCAAGATGGAGGGGAACCGGGCCAGCCCCAGCATTTT. It yields the protein CASSQDGGEPGQPQHF.